One and the same sample provided the 29 T cell receptor beta chains below, sequenced in a study of blood T cell repertoires in COVID-19. Clones were sequenced by immunoSEQ multiplex PCR, and TCRdb holds only the in-frame ones, with some missing. The sample lists roughly 170,000 clones; around nine tenths were seen once. Sequencing input: peripheral blood. These receptors originate from a man in his forties or fifties with active or convalescent COVID-19.

V usage is TRBV5-1 and J usage is TRBJ2-7; tentatively, D is TRBD1 (5 bases). Germline CDR1 reads SGHRS; CDR2 reads YFSETQ. The CDR3 runs to 12 residues. V gave up 0 bases and J gave up 4 bases, with 5 bases separating them. The CDR3 DNA reads TGCGCCAGCAGCTTGGAGGGGTACGAGCAGTACTTC. Its translation is CASSLEGYEQYF.

This clone was counted once. V gene TRBV12-5 combines with J gene TRBJ1-2; no clear D. The CDR3 runs to 17 residues. The V gene's germline CDR1 is LGHNT and CDR2 FRNRAP. V was trimmed by 0 bases and J by 6 bases, leaving 20 bases between them. The DNA for the CDR3 is TGTGCTAGTGGTTTGGTACCGATCGGAGTTGGACTCGATGGCTACACCTTC. This encodes CASGLVPIGVGLDGYTF.

The genes are TRBV7-9 and TRBJ2-2; D not resolved. Between the trimmed V and J ends, which lost 0 bases and 0 bases, there was a span of 5 bases. This CDR3 spans 15 amino acids. Germline V gene sequence: CDR1 SEHNR, CDR2 FQNEAQ (reference sequence). DNA for the CDR3: TGTGCCAGCAGCTTAGCAACGGCGAACACCGGGGAGCTGTTTTTT. Its protein product is CASSLATANTGELFF. Complete variable domain (other parts from reference TRBV7-9 and TRBJ2-2): DTGVSQNPRHKITKRGQNVTFRCDPISEHNRLYWYRQTLGQGPEFLTYFQNEAQLEKSRLLSDRFSAERPKGSFSTLEIQRTEQGDSAMYLCASSLATANTGELFFGEGSRLTVL.

The V and J genes are TRBV28 and TRBJ2-7; 11 bases are shared with TRBD2. The V segment lost 5 bases and the J segment 3 bases; nucleotides outside the gene matches: 12. Germline CDR1 reads MDHEN; CDR2 reads SYDVKM. The length of the CDR3 is 17 residues. The CDR3 DNA reads as TGTGCCAGCAGTCCCCTGGCTAGCGGGGGGTCGTACTACGAGCAGTACTTC. This encodes CASSPLASGGSYYEQYF.

The genes are TRBV24-1 and TRBJ2-1; D possibly corresponds to TRBD2 (5 bases). This CDR3 is built from 16 residues. The germline gives CDR1 KGHDR, CDR2 SFDVKD. Trimming shortened V by 4 bases and J by 0 bases, and 12 bases separated the two germline ends. The CDR3 DNA reads TGTGCCACCAGTGACCCGCGGACTGGCTCCTACAATGAGCAGTTCTTC. Amino acid sequence: CATSDPRTGSYNEQFF.

J is TRBJ1-6 and V is TRBV28, with D hard to call. This CDR3 is built from 14 residues. V was cut by 2 bases and J by 12 bases, with 14 bases left in between. Germline assignment: CDR1 MDHEN and CDR2 SYDVKM. The CDR3 region has the DNA TGTGCCAGCAGTTTACGGCAGGCCCTAAGACCCCTCCACTTT. It translates to CASSLRQALRPLHF.

The chain has TRBV27 and TRBJ2-2; 10 bases fit TRBD1. The CDR3 loop spans 16 amino acids. V shed 6 bases, J shed 5 bases, and the junction held 9 bases outside the gene matches. Germline V gene sequence: CDR1 MNHEY, CDR2 SMNVEV (reference sequence). As DNA, the CDR3 is TGTGCCAGCAGCCCGGGACAGGGGTTAGGTACCGGGGAGCTGTTTTTT. The encoded protein is CASSPGQGLGTGELFF.

This sequence joins TRBV6-6 and TRBJ2-7, with 8 bases lining up with TRBD2. There are 14 residues in the CDR3. V shed 5 bases and J 3 bases; nucleotides not matched to a gene: 6. The V gene's germline CDR1 is MNHNY and CDR2 SVGAGI (reference sequence). CDR3 amino acids: CASSLSSGDYEQYF. DNA of the CDR3: TGTGCCAGCAGTCTCAGTAGCGGGGACTACGAGCAGTACTTC.

The V and J genes are TRBV3-1 (or the pseudogene TRBV3-2) and TRBJ2-3; 10 bases align to TRBD2. CDR3 length: 17 residues. The germline V gene encodes CDR1 LGHDT and CDR2 YNNKEL (reference sequence). Trimming removed 1 base from V and 2 bases from J; junction bases left unmatched: 6. The CDR3 nucleotides read TGTGCCAGCAGCCAAGGTTTAGCGGGGGGCCTCACAGATACGCAGTATTTT. Residues: CASSQGLAGGLTDTQYF.

The genes are TRBV30 and TRBJ2-5; the match to TRBD2 covers 7 bases. The CDR3 loop spans 14 amino acids. The germline V gene encodes CDR1 GTSNPN and CDR2 SVGIG (reference sequence). Germline trimming cut 4 bases from V and 5 bases from J; bases unmatched to any gene: 10. CDR3 sequence reads: CAWMSAGVYETQYF. CDR3 sequence (DNA): TGTGCCTGGATGAGCGCGGGGGTTTATGAGACCCAGTACTTC.

The V call is TRBV10-3, the J call TRBJ2-6, with D maybe TRBD1 (5 bases). CDR3 size: 18 residues. V was cut by 6 bases and J by 4 bases, with 22 bases left in between. The germline gives CDR1 ENHRY, CDR2 SYGVKD. This CDR3 reads CAISRGETEAAGANVLTF. The CDR3 DNA reads TGTGCCATCAGCCGCGGAGAGACAGAGGCGGCCGGGGCCAACGTCCTGACTTTC.

Note on this clone: A read error may account for a junction end that differs from germline. This chain connects TRBV4-3 to TRBJ2-5; D unresolved. Germline lookup yields CDR1 LGHNA and CDR2 YSLEER. There are 15 residues in the CDR3. The CDR3 DNA reads TGCGCCAGCAGCCAAGTCCGGCAGGCCCAAGGGACCCAGTACTTC. Translation: CASSQVRQAQGTQYF.

The rearrangement links TRBV12-3 or TRBV12-4 to TRBJ1-2; D remains unclear. The CDR3 length is 13 residues. V lost 5 bases and J 7 bases, leaving 14 bases between the germline ends. As DNA, the CDR3 is TGTGCCAGCAGTCCTTCCCTCCTCGGTGGCTACACCTTC. Translated, it gives CASSPSLLGGYTF.

The chain carries TRBV7-8 and TRBJ1-5, with D possibly TRBD1 on 6 matching bases. Trimming removed 4 bases at V and 4 bases at J, with 17 bases between. The germline V gene has CDR1 SGHVS and CDR2 FQNEAQ. CDR3 size: 16 residues. The chain's CDR3 is CASSSTSGAPNQPQHF. The CDR3 DNA is TGTGCCAGCAGCTCAACCTCAGGGGCCCCGAATCAGCCCCAGCATTTT.

The rearrangement joins TRBV7-2 to TRBJ1-5, with a possible D match to TRBD1 (5 bases). The V end was cut by 2 bases, the J end by 3 bases, with 8 bases between. CDR1 and CDR2 from the germline V gene are SGHTA and FQGNSA. This CDR3 contains 14 residues. CDR3 coding DNA: TGTGCCAGCAGCTTATTGACAGCCAATCAGCCCCAGCATTTT. Protein sequence: CASSLLTANQPQHF.

The chain has TRBV6-1 and TRBJ1-4; D is ambiguous. Trimming took off 3 bases at V and 9 bases at J, with 14 bases between the two ends. Per the germline V gene, CDR1 is MNHNS and CDR2 is SASEGT. The CDR3 consists of 14 residues. This CDR3 is CASSEGNTPKKLFF. The CDR3 DNA follows: TGTGCCAGCAGTGAGGGCAATACACCGAAAAAACTGTTTTTT.

As for this clone: The sample contains more than one DNA sequence encoding this CDR3. The chain employs TRBV5-1 and TRBJ2-3; D not resolved. The germline V gene encodes CDR1 SGHRS and CDR2 YFSETQ. V was clipped by 4 bases and J by 0 bases, with 9 bases between them. This CDR3 comprises 14 residues. For the CDR3, the DNA is TGCGCCAGCAGCCTCGCGGAAAGCACAGATACGCAGTATTTT. This encodes CASSLAESTDTQYF.

The rearrangement links TRBV6-2 or TRBV6-3 to TRBJ1-6; tentative D call: TRBD1 (6 bases). V lost 5 bases and J 7 bases, leaving 18 bases between the germline ends. Germline-derived CDR1 and CDR2 are MNHEY and SVGEGT. The CDR3 length is 16 residues. DNA for the CDR3: TGTGCCAGCAGTAGCCCCGACAGGAGAGACAATTCACCCCTCCACTTT. Its protein product is CASSSPDRRDNSPLHF.

This chain connects TRBV5-4 to TRBJ2-2, with TRBD2 identical over 13 bases. Germline CDR1 SGHNT, CDR2 YYREEE (reference sequence). The CDR3 is made up of 17 amino acids. After removal of 0 bases from V and 3 bases from J, the junction contained 2 bases not matched to a gene. DNA for the CDR3: TGTGCCAGCAGCTTGGACACTAGCGGGGGGGACACCGGGGAGCTGTTTTTT. The encoded protein is CASSLDTSGGDTGELFF. The full variable domain, its missing parts supplied by reference TRBV5-4 and TRBJ2-2, is ETGVTQSPTHLIKTRGQQVTLRCSSQSGHNTVSWYQQALGQGPQFIFQYYREEENGRGNFPPRFSGLQFPNYSSELNVNALELDDSALYLCASSLDTSGGDTGELFFGEGSRLTVL.

The chain is built from TRBV4-1 and TRBJ2-3; D is ambiguous. The V gene's germline CDR1 is MGHRA and CDR2 YSYEKL. The CDR3 has 17 residues. V dropped 2 bases and J dropped 4 bases, with 19 bases sitting between them. The CDR3 loop reads CASSQKTPSSEADTQYF. DNA for the CDR3: TGCGCCAGCAGCCAAAAGACCCCCTCCTCCGAGGCAGATACGCAGTATTTT.

This rearrangement joins TRBV9 to TRBJ2-5; the match to TRBD2 covers 13 bases. Germline V gene lookup returns CDR1 SGDLS and CDR2 YYNGEE. V was clipped by 4 bases and J by 1 base; unmatched bases: 4. The CDR3 runs 16 residues. CDR3 nucleotide sequence: TGTGCCAGCAGCCCTGGGACTAGCGGGGCCCAAGAGACCCAGTACTTC. Protein sequence: CASSPGTSGAQETQYF.

The chain is built from TRBV19 and TRBJ2-2, with D unresolved. This CDR3 is built from 14 residues. In germline, CDR1 is LNHDA, CDR2 SQIVND (reference sequence). V was clipped by 8 bases and J by 1 base, with 11 bases between them. The CDR3 spells CASAPPGNTGELFF. The CDR3, as DNA: TGTGCCAGTGCCCCCCCAGGGAACACCGGGGAGCTGTTTTTT.

The rearrangement uses TRBV14 and TRBJ2-7; no definite D call. The CDR3 totals 13 residues. Germline-derived CDR1 and CDR2 are SGHDN and FVKESK. Trimming removed 1 base at V and 6 bases at J, with 10 bases between. CDR3 nucleotides: TGTGCCAGCAGCCAAGTGTACGGTGTCGAGCAGTACTTC. Protein product: CASSQVYGVEQYF.

The gene calls are TRBV19 and TRBJ1-5; possible D gene TRBD1, 5 bases. Germline V gene lookup returns CDR1 LNHDA and CDR2 SQIVND (reference sequence). The V gene lost 3 bases and the J gene lost 5 bases, with 8 bases spanning the gap. The CDR3 extends over 13 amino acids. CDR3 sequence (DNA): TGTGCCAGTAGTATTACGGGGGATCAGCCCCAGCATTTT. Residues: CASSITGDQPQHF.

The chain recombines TRBV11-2 with TRBJ1-1; D is unresolved. V gave up 1 base and J gave up 0 bases, with 6 bases separating them. In germline, CDR1 is SGHAT, CDR2 FQNNGV. This CDR3 has 14 amino acids. Here the CDR3 reads CASSLGGMNTEAFF. Written as DNA, the CDR3 is TGTGCCAGCAGCTTAGGAGGAATGAACACTGAAGCTTTCTTT.

In its sample, this clone ranks as medium-sized. The V gene is TRBV4-1, the J gene TRBJ2-4; D not resolved. V was shortened by 3 bases and J by 7 bases, with 7 bases between the two germline ends. This CDR3 is built from 12 residues. CDR1 is MGHRA and CDR2 is YSYEKL in the germline V gene. The CDR3 protein is CASSQTGNIQYF. The DNA for the CDR3 is TGCGCCAGCAGCCAGACGGGTAACATTCAGTACTTC.

The chain combines TRBV10-3 with TRBJ2-7; 10 bases agree with TRBD1. Germline V gene sequence: CDR1 ENHRY, CDR2 SYGVKD. Trimming took 10 bases from V and 4 from J; bases not matched to a gene: 10. The CDR3 totals 14 residues. The CDR3, as DNA: TGTGCCAGTGGAGGGGACAGGGGCGGTTACGAGCAGTACTTC. This gives the protein CASGGDRGGYEQYF.

Concerning this clone itself: One end of the junction varies from germline; a read error may be responsible. The genes are TRBV7-9 and TRBJ1-1; D is ambiguous. Per germline, CDR1 SEHNR and CDR2 FQNEAQ (reference sequence). The CDR3 has 17 residues. The DNA for the CDR3 is TGTGCCAGCAGCTCGCCCCGGACTTCGGTGATAAACACTGAGGCTTTCTTT. Its protein is CASSSPRTSVINTEAFF.

This clone has more than one count but fewer than ten. This chain joins TRBV25-1 and TRBJ1-2; D remains ambiguous. The V and J ends lost 3 bases and 8 bases respectively, with 7 bases between them. Per germline, CDR1 MGHDK and CDR2 SYGVNS. The CDR3 has 11 residues. The CDR3 protein is CASSEAGGYTF. In DNA form, the CDR3 reads TGTGCCAGCAGTGAGGCGGGGGGCTACACCTTC.